Below, 2 T cell receptor beta chains from the same sample are listed, as sequenced in a study of Ad26.COV2.S vaccination and SARS-CoV-2 variants. Produced via immunoSEQ multiplex PCR; TCRdb's table is partial and in-frame only. The top ten clones hold approximately 15% of a sample with about 94,000 clones, roughly 84% of them seen once. Sequencing was performed on peripheral blood, taken after recovery from COVID-19. The source of these receptors is a human donor who had recovered from COVID-19.

The chain combines TRBV2 with TRBJ2-1; D is possibly TRBD2 (5 bases). V was trimmed by 3 bases and J by 7 bases, leaving 25 bases between them. The length of the CDR3 is 18 residues. Germline V gene sequence: CDR1 SNHLY, CDR2 FYNNEI. The CDR3 DNA reads as TGTGCCAGCAGTGAGACACCAGACTACGGAGGCGGCCGTAATGAGCAGTTCTTC. Protein product: CASSETPDYGGGRNEQFF.

The genes are TRBV10-1 and TRBJ2-5; 9 nucleotides match TRBD1. The germline V gene encodes CDR1 WNHNN and CDR2 SYGVQD (reference sequence). This CDR3 spans 14 amino acids. V shed 2 bases and J 5 bases; nucleotides not matched to a gene: 3. CDR3: CASSEGTGMETQYF. CDR3 DNA: TGCGCCAGCAGTGAGGGGACAGGGATGGAGACCCAGTACTTC.